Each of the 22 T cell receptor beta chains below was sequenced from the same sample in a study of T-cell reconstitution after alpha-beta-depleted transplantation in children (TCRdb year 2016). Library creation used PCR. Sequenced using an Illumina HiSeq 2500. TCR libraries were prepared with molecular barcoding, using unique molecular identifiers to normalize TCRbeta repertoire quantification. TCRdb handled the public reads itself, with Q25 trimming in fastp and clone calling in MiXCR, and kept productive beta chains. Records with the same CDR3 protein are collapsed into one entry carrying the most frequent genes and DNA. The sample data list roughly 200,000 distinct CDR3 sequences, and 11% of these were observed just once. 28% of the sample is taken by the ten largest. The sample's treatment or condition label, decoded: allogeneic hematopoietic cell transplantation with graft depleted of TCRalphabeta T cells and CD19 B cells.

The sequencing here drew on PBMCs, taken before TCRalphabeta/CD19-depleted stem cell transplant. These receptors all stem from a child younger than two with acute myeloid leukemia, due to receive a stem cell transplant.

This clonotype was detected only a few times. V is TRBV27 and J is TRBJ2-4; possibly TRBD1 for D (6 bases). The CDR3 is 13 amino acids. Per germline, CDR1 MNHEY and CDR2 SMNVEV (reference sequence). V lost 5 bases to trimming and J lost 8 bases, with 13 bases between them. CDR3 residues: CASSTSRGYIQYF. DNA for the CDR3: TGTGCCAGCAGTACATCCAGGGGATACATTCAGTACTTC.

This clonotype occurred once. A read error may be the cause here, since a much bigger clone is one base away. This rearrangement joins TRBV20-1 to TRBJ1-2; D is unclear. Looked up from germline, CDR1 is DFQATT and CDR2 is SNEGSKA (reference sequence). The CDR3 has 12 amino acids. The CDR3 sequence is CSASEFRAFYPF. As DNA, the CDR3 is TGCAGTGCTAGTGAATTTAGGGCCTTCTACCCCTTC.

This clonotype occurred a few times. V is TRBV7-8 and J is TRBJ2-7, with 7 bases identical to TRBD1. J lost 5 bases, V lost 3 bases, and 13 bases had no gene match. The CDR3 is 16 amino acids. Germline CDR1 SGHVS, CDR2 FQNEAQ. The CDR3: CASSLRRGLTEHEQYF. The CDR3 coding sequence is TGTGCCAGCAGCTTGCGAAGGGGGCTGACCGAGCACGAGCAGTACTTC.

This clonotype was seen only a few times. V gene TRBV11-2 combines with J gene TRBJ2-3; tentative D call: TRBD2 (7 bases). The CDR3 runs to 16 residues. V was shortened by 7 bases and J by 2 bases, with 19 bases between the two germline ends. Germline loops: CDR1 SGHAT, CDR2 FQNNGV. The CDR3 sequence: CASTNGGLPNTDTQYF. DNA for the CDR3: TGTGCCAGCACCAACGGGGGGCTACCTAACACAGATACGCAGTATTTT.

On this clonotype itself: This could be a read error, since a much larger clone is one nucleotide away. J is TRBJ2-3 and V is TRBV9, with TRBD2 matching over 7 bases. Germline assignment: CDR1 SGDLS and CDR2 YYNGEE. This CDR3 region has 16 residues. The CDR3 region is CASSPTGREGPDTQSF. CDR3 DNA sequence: TGTGCCAGCAGCCCAACGGGGAGGGAGGGGCCAGATACGCAGTCTTTT.

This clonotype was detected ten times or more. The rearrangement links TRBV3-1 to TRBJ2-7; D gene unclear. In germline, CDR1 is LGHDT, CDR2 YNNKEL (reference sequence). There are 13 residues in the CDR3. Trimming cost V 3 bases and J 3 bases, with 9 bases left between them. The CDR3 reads CASSQGRNYEQYF. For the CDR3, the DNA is TGTGCCAGCAGCCAGGGCAGGAACTACGAGCAGTACTTC.

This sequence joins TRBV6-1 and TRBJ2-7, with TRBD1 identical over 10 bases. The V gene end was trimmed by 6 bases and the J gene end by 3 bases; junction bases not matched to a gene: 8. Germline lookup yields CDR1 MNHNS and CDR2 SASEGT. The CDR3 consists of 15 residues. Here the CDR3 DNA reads TGTGCCAGCAGGTTGGACCGGGACAGGGGCTACGAGCAGTACTTC. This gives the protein CASRLDRDRGYEQYF.

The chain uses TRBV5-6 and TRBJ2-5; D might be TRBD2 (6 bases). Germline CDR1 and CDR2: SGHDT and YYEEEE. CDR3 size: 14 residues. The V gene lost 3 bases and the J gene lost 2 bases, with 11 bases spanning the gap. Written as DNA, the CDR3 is TGTGCCAGCAGCTGGGGGGAAGGTCAAGAGACCCAGTACTTC. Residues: CASSWGEGQETQYF.

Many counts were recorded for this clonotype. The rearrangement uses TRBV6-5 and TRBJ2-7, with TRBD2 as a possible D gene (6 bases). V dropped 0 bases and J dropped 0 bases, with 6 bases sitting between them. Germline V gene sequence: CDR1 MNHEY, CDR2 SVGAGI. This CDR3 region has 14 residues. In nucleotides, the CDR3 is TGTGCCAGCAGTTACTCTAGCGGCTCCTACGAGCAGTACTTC. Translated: CASSYSSGSYEQYF.

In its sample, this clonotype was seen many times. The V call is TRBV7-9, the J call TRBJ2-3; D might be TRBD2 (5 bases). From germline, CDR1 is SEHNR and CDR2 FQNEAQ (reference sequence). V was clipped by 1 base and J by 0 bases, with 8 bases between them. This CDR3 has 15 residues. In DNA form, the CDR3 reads TGTGCCAGCAGCTTAGGTTCGGGGAGCACAGATACGCAGTATTTT. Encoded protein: CASSLGSGSTDTQYF.

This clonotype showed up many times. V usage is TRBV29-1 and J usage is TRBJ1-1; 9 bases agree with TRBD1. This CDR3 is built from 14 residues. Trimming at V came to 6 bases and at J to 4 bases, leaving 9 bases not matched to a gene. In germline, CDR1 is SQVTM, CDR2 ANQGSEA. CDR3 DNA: TGCAGCGTCGCCGGGACAGGGAGGGTCACTGAAGCTTTCTTT. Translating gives CSVAGTGRVTEAFF.

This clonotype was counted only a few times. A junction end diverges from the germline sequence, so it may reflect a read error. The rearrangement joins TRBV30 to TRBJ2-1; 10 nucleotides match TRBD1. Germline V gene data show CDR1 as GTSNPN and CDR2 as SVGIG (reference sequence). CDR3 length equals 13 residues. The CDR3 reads CAWSTSSGTGAFF. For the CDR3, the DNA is TGTGCCTGGAGTACATCATCCGGGACAGGGGCGTTTTTC.

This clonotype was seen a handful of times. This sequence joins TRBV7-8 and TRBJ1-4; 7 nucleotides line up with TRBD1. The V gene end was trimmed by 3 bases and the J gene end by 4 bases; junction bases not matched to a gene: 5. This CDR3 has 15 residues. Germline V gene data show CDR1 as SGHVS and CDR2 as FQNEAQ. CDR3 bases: TGTGCCAGCAGCTTGGGCGGACAGGTTAATGAAAAACTGTTTTTT. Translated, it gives CASSLGGQVNEKLFF.

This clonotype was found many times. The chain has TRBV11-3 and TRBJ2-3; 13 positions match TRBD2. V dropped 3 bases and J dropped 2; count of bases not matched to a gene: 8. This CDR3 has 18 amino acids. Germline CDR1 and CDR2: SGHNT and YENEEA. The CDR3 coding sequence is TGTGCCAGCAGCTTTACGTCCGGACTAGCGGGAGCCACAGATACGCAGTATTTT. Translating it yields CASSFTSGLAGATDTQYF.

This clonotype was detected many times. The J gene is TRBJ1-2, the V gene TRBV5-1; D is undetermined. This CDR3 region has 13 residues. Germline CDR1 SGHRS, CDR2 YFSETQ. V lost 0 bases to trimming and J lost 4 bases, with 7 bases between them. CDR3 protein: CASSLEQTYGYTF. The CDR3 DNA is TGCGCCAGCAGCTTGGAACAGACCTATGGCTACACCTTC.

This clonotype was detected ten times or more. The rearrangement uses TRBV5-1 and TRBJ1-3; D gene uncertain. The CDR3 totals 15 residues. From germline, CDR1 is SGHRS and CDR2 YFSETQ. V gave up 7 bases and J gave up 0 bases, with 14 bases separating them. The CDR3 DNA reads TGCGCCAGCCGAAGGACGGCTGGCTCTGGAAACACCATATATTTT. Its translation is CASRRTAGSGNTIYF. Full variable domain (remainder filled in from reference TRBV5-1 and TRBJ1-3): KAGVTQTPRYLIKTRGQQVTLSCSPISGHRSVSWYQQTPGQGLQFLFEYFSETQRNKGNFPGRFSGRQFSNSRSEMNVSTLELGDSALYLCASRRTAGSGNTIYFGEGSWLTVV.

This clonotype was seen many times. This CDR3 reads CSVQQREYTDTQYF. The CDR3, as DNA: TGCAGCGTTCAACAGCGGGAGTACACAGATACGCAGTATTTT. The V call is TRBV29-1, the J call TRBJ2-3, with 8 bases identical to TRBD2. Germline CDR1 and CDR2: SQVTM and ANQGSEA. The CDR3 has 14 amino acids. After removal of 5 bases from V and 2 bases from J, the junction contained 6 bases not matched to a gene.

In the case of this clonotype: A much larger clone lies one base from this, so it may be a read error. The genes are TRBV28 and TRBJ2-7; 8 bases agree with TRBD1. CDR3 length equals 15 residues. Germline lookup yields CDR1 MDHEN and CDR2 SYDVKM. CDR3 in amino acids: CASSVQGAPRYEQCF. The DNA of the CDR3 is TGTGCCAGCAGTGTTCAGGGGGCCCCTCGCTACGAGCAGTGCTTC.

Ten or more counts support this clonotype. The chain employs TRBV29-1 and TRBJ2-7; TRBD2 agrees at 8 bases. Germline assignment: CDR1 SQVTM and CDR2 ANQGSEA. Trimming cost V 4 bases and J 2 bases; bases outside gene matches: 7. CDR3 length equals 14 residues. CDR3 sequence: CSVVGLAGTYEQYF. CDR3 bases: TGCAGCGTTGTCGGATTAGCGGGAACCTACGAGCAGTACTTC.

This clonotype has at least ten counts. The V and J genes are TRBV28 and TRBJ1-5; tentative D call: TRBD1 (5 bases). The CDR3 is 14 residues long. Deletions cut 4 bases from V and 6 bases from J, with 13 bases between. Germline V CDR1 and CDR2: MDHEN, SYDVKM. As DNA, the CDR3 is TGTGCCAGCAGTTCGTCGGGGGTGGGTCAGCCCCAGCATTTT. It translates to CASSSSGVGQPQHF.

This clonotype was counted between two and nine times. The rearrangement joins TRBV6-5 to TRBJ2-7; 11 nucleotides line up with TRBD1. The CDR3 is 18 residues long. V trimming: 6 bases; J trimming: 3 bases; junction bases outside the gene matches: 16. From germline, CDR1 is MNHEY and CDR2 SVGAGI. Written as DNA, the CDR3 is TGTGCCAGCAGACAGGGACAGGGGGGAGGTCCAGCCTACTACGAGCAGTACTTC. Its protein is CASRQGQGGGPAYYEQYF.

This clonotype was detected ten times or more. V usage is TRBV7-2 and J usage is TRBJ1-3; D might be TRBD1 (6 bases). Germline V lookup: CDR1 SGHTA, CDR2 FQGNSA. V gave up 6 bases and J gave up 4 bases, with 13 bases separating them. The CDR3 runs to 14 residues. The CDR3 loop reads CASSAQGTGNTIYF. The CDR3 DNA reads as TGTGCCAGCAGTGCACAGGGAACCGGAAACACCATATATTTT. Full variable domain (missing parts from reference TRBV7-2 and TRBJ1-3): GAGVSQSPSNKVTEKGKDVELRCDPISGHTALYWYRQSLGQGLEFLIYFQGNSAPDKSGLPSDRFSAERTGGSVSTLTIQRTQQEDSAVYLCASSAQGTGNTIYFGEGSWLTVV.